A single T cell receptor (beta chain) is shown here with its context. The data originate from a study of spatial heterogeneity in lung cancer. Study overall: More beta-chain than alpha-chain sequences were consistently detected.

Germline V gene sequence: CDR1 SGHNT, CDR2 YYREEE (reference sequence). This CDR3 contains 16 residues. V dropped 2 bases and J dropped 0; count of bases not matched to a gene: 1. Time point denoted: sample taken at primary tumor resection. Sequencing of whole RNA from tumor, nontumor lung or frozen PBMC involved no sorting. The donors, 60 to 80 patients with untreated early-stage non-small cell lung cancer, provided the samples. TCR cDNA molecules each had a unique molecular identifier. TCRdb re-called the 5' RACE reads through MiXCR, storing one row per CDR3 protein. Here the sample spans around 75,000 distinct CDR3 sequences, about an eighth being singletons.

The sample here was PBMCs, taken at surgery. The chain joins TRBV5-4 to TRBJ2-2; 10 bases line up with TRBD1. The sequence was obtained from a male donor with early-stage non-small cell lung cancer. The CDR3 sequence is CASSFGQGANTGELFF. The CDR3 coding sequence is TGTGCCAGCAGCTTCGGACAGGGGGCGAACACCGGGGAGCTGTTTTTT.